The sequence of this T cell receptor beta chain was determined in a study of T cell changes during pregnancy in multiple sclerosis. V dropped 3 bases and J dropped 6 bases, with 21 bases sitting between them. The CDR3 length is 16 residues. Germline V gives CDR1 KGHSH, CDR2 LQKENI. Sequencing used immunoSEQ multiplex PCR; TCRdb keeps in-frame clones, though not all of them. The sample has 60,000 to 70,000 clones; around nine tenths are singletons. The source of this sequence is a female donor in good health, enrolled as a control in a pregnancy study. The starting material was peripheral blood, obtained in the third trimester of pregnancy. The chain employs TRBV18 and TRBJ2-7; D is possibly TRBD1 (5 bases). The CDR3 region has the DNA TGTGCCAGCTCACCCGTCCCCTTATCAGGGAATCTCGAGCAGTACTTC. Its protein product is CASSPVPLSGNLEQYF.